The source of this T cell receptor beta chain is a study of vaccination and CD4 T cells after COVID-19. In the study overall: The interval from dose two to post-vaccine sampling had a median of roughly 70 days, and it ranged from 14 to 241. Overlapping spike peptides of SARS-CoV-2, HCoV-NL63, HCoV-OC43 and HCoV-229E stimulated the cells.

The germline V gene has CDR1 DFQATT and CDR2 SNEGSKA (reference sequence). This CDR3 contains 13 residues. The V end was cut by 2 bases, the J end by 3 bases, with 11 bases between. The treatment: approximately nine-day PBMC culture with coronavirus spike peptide pools or control peptides (ViraFEST assay). Cultured CD4+ T-cell DNA underwent Oncomine TCR Beta short-read sequencing. TCRdb reanalysed the PCR reads using MiXCR and keeps one entry per CDR3 protein. The sample comprises under 7,000 distinct CDR3 sequences, 18% of which are singletons, and under 25% rests with the top ten. This clonotype is classed as medium-sized (0.01 to 0.1%). What it recognizes is unknown.

The chain uses TRBV20-1 and TRBJ2-7, with D tentatively TRBD1 (6 bases). The TCR comes from a human donor who had recovered from COVID-19. The sample was CD4+ T cells from blood, cultured in vitro. CDR3 nucleotide sequence: TGCAGTGCTAGAAAACAGGGTGGCTACGAGCAGTACTTC. Residues: CSARKQGGYEQYF.